This is a list of T cell receptor beta chains from one sample in a study of blood T cell repertoires in COVID-19. The protocol was immunoSEQ multiplex PCR, while the TCRdb copy is restricted to in-frame clones and leaves out a portion. The data contain roughly 42,000 clones, 85% to 90% of them seen just once; the ten biggest clones take up about 3%. Sequenced input: peripheral blood. These receptors were obtained from a man aged 50-60 years with active COVID-19. CDR3s include the opening cysteine and the closing phenylalanine or tryptophan.

j_gene: TRBJ2-7
v_gene: TRBV18
CDR3aa: CASRTEGVLSGEQYF

j_gene: TRBJ1-5
v_gene: TRBV27
CDR3aa: CASSLSRDNQPQHF

j_gene: TRBJ1-2
v_gene: TRBV30
CDR3aa: CAWTLVYGYTF

j_gene: TRBJ2-2
v_gene: TRBV7-3
CDR3aa: CASSPRPSGGNTGELFF

j_gene: TRBJ2-3
v_gene: TRBV20-1
CDR3aa: CSASGRAGITDTQYF

j_gene: TRBJ2-2
v_gene: TRBV7-2
CDR3aa: CASSLGSGGYTGELFF

j_gene: TRBJ1-3
v_gene: TRBV7-8
CDR3aa: CASSYSVVPNTIYF

j_gene: TRBJ2-4
v_gene: TRBV6-4
CDR3aa: CASSDGGAGIQYF

j_gene: TRBJ1-1
v_gene: TRBV27
CDR3aa: CASSLSSNLQGGTEAFF

j_gene: TRBJ1-6
v_gene: TRBV12-3/TRBV12-4
CDR3aa: CASRGQDNSPLHF

j_gene: TRBJ2-4
v_gene: TRBV7-9
CDR3aa: CASSSGSSTDIQYF

j_gene: TRBJ2-1
v_gene: TRBV18
CDR3aa: CASSPGTSSYNEQFF

j_gene: TRBJ2-3
v_gene: TRBV29-1
CDR3aa: CSVVKPLTDTQYF

j_gene: TRBJ2-7
v_gene: TRBV7-2
CDR3aa: CASSAGGVGGYEQYF

j_gene: TRBJ1-6
v_gene: TRBV11-2
CDR3aa: CASSPPLGGTGGSPLHF

j_gene: TRBJ2-1
v_gene: TRBV6-5
CDR3aa: CASSQTSGGVYEQFF

j_gene: TRBJ1-6
v_gene: TRBV7-6
CDR3aa: CASSPRPYGPNSPLHF

j_gene: TRBJ1-2
v_gene: TRBV28
CDR3aa: CASSLRVTGLQGGYTF

j_gene: TRBJ2-7
v_gene: TRBV15
CDR3aa: CATSRTGEGSEQYF

j_gene: TRBJ2-5
v_gene: TRBV14
CDR3aa: CASSRQGQETQYF

j_gene: TRBJ1-4
v_gene: TRBV5-1
CDR3aa: CASSLAGVRATNEKLFF

j_gene: TRBJ2-2
v_gene: TRBV28
CDR3aa: CASRPPTGNTGELFF

j_gene: TRBJ2-7
v_gene: TRBV5-4
CDR3aa: CASSLPGLAGGREQYF

j_gene: TRBJ2-7
v_gene: TRBV9
CDR3aa: CASSVAEGNYEQYF

j_gene: TRBJ1-6
v_gene: TRBV5-5
CDR3aa: CASSRPGVDNSPLHF

j_gene: TRBJ2-7
v_gene: TRBV6-5
CDR3aa: CASSYGRAYEQYF

j_gene: TRBJ1-2
v_gene: TRBV6-1
CDR3aa: CASNSIYGYTF

j_gene: TRBJ1-3
v_gene: TRBV18
CDR3aa: CASSPTASERGNTIYF

j_gene: TRBJ2-7
v_gene: TRBV2
CDR3aa: CASRLAGVREQYF

j_gene: TRBJ1-3
v_gene: TRBV12-3/TRBV12-4
CDR3aa: CASRGTGVNTIYF

j_gene: TRBJ2-2
v_gene: TRBV28
CDR3aa: CASSLLMKPSGGADTGELFF

j_gene: TRBJ2-7
v_gene: TRBV28
CDR3aa: CASYSGTLPSYEQYF

j_gene: TRBJ1-5
v_gene: TRBV19
CDR3aa: CASTGQGAIGNQPQHF

j_gene: TRBJ2-4
v_gene: TRBV11-2
CDR3aa: CASSPRRGGKNIQYF

j_gene: TRBJ1-5
v_gene: TRBV10-2
CDR3aa: CASSDRGGNQPQHF

j_gene: TRBJ2-7
v_gene: TRBV5-1
CDR3aa: CASSGTGISEQYF

j_gene: TRBJ2-7
v_gene: TRBV14
CDR3aa: CASSPRLAGGEQYF